The rows below give T cell receptor beta chains drawn from one sample of a study of T cell repertoires in aging, cancer and after chemotherapy. TCRdb re-called the multiplex PCR reads through MiXCR, storing one row per CDR3 protein. The table lists roughly 15,000 distinct CDR3 sequences, 45% to 50% of them singletons. The sequencing sample was made of blood. The receptors come from a human donor in good health. Each CDR3 is given with its conserved first and last residue. A D gene is named only where the DNA matches it firmly. Rows may omit the clone size; those that give it use once, few, many or a size class.

size	V	D	J	CDR3	DNA
-	TRBV6-5	-	TRBJ1-6	CASSYTSENSPLHF	TGTGCCAGCAGTTACACGTCAGAGAATTCACCCCTCCACTTT
-	TRBV19	TRBD2	TRBJ2-4	CASSGTGTSAAKNIQYF	TGTGCCAGTAGTGGAACCGGGACTAGCGCAGCCAAAAACATTCAGTACTTC
-	TRBV19	-	TRBJ2-2	CASSMNTGELFF	TGTGCCAGTAGTATGAACACCGGGGAGCTGTTTTTT
-	TRBV6-1	-	TRBJ1-5	CASSEAFQGNQPQHF	TGTGCCAGCAGTGAAGCCTTCCAGGGGAATCAGCCCCAGCATTTT
few	TRBV6-6	-	TRBJ1-6	CASSSGTTDYSPLHF	TGTGCCAGCAGTTCCGGGACAACGGACTATTCACCCCTCCACTTT
-	TRBV6-1	-	TRBJ1-2	CASSEQRGRGGYGYTF	TGTGCCAGCAGTGAACAGCGCGGGCGGGGGGGCTATGGCTACACCTTC
-	TRBV6-4	-	TRBJ2-2	CASSGTENTGELFF	TGTGCCAGCAGTGGGACAGAGAACACCGGGGAGCTGTTTTTT
-	TRBV27	-	TRBJ1-4	CASSFISTNEKLFF	TGTGCCAGCAGTTTCATCTCAACTAATGAAAAACTGTTTTTT
few	TRBV19	-	TRBJ1-1	CASSILWQGGNTEAFF	TGTGCCAGTAGTATCCTCTGGCAGGGTGGGAACACTGAAGCTTTCTTT
-	TRBV19	-	TRBJ1-2	CASSITGAPGYTF	TGTGCCAGTAGTATAACGGGGGCGCCCGGCTACACCTTC
-	TRBV5-4	TRBD2	TRBJ2-7	CASSVGVLAGGPTHEQYF	TGTGCCAGCAGCGTGGGGGTACTAGCGGGAGGGCCGACCCACGAGCAGTACTTC
few	TRBV12-3/TRBV12-4	TRBD1	TRBJ2-4	CASTRRDRGLAKNIQYF	TGTGCCAGCACCCGACGGGACAGGGGGCTCGCCAAAAACATTCAGTACTTC
few	TRBV19	-	TRBJ1-2	CASSIRGGGYGYTF	TGTGCCAGTAGTATTCGGGGAGGTGGCTATGGCTACACCTTC
-	TRBV6-1	TRBD1	TRBJ2-7	CASGTAPSYEQYF	TGTGCCAGCGGGACAGCTCCTTCCTACGAGCAGTACTTC
-	TRBV5-4	TRBD1	TRBJ2-5	CASSLGQGIETQYF	TGTGCCAGCAGCTTGGGACAGGGGATAGAGACCCAGTACTTC
few	TRBV29-1	-	TRBJ2-2	CSVEGGENTGELFF	TGCAGCGTTGAAGGAGGGGAGAACACCGGGGAGCTGTTTTTT
medium-sized	TRBV29-1	TRBD1	TRBJ2-5	CSVVTGGETQYF	TGCAGCGTTGTGACAGGGGGGGAGACCCAGTACTTC
few	TRBV19	-	TRBJ2-7	CASSIGIAETYEQYF	TGTGCCAGTAGTATTGGGATAGCGGAGACCTACGAGCAGTACTTC
few	TRBV6-2/TRBV6-3	TRBD2	TRBJ2-7	CASSHNLAGADEQYF	TGTGCCAGCAGCCACAACCTAGCGGGAGCCGACGAGCAGTACTTC
-	TRBV6-5	TRBD2	TRBJ2-1	CASGAILGLAGVNEQFF	TGTGCCAGCGGTGCGATTCTCGGACTAGCGGGAGTAAATGAGCAGTTCTTC
-	TRBV10-3	TRBD1	TRBJ2-7	CAIRGQGRNEQYF	TGTGCCATCCGGGGACAGGGACGTAACGAGCAGTACTTC
few	TRBV27	TRBD2	TRBJ2-7	CASAGGSYEQYF	TGTGCCAGCGCGGGAGGGTCCTACGAGCAGTACTTC
once	TRBV6-6	TRBD2	TRBJ2-7	CASSLGLVGYEQYF	TGTGCCAGCAGCCTTGGACTAGTAGGGTACGAGCAGTACTTC
medium-sized	TRBV29-1	TRBD1	TRBJ2-3	CSVGQGATTDTQYF	TGCAGCGTGGGACAGGGGGCTACGACAGATACGCAGTATTTT